Below, 19 T cell receptor beta chains from the same sample are listed, as sequenced in a study of control samples from healthy donors and cancer patients. TCRdb keeps only in-frame clones here, not all; method: immunoSEQ multiplex PCR. The sample holds 100,000 to 150,000 clones; roughly 90% are singletons and the top ten take about 2.2%. Sequencing was done on a sample of blood. Receptors originate from a woman aged 45-59 years in good health.

The J gene is TRBJ1-4, the V gene TRBV30, with D perhaps TRBD1 (5 bases). This CDR3 is 12 amino acids long. Per the germline V gene, CDR1 is GTSNPN and CDR2 is SVGIG (reference sequence). Between the trimmed V and J ends, which lost 3 bases and 6 bases, there was a span of 8 bases. CDR3 in amino acids: CAWRGLDEKLFF. The DNA of the CDR3 is TGTGCCTGGAGGGGGCTGGATGAAAAACTGTTTTTT.

J is TRBJ2-5 and V is TRBV12-3 or TRBV12-4, with D hard to call. The CDR3 sequence is 13 residues long. V was shortened by 1 base and J by 5 bases, with 8 bases between the two germline ends. CDR3 sequence: CASSLGGWETQYF. The CDR3 nucleotides are TGTGCCAGCAGTTTAGGGGGTTGGGAGACCCAGTACTTC.

V usage is TRBV25-1 and J usage is TRBJ1-1; TRBD1 matches 8 bases. V lost 6 bases to trimming and J lost 1 base; unmatched junction nucleotides: 7. This CDR3 contains 15 residues. Germline CDR1 MGHDK, CDR2 SYGVNS. The CDR3 protein is CASSPTGAANTEAFF. The CDR3 nucleotides read TGTGCCAGCAGCCCGACAGGGGCAGCGAACACTGAAGCTTTCTTT.

The V call is TRBV25-1, the J call TRBJ2-2; TRBD2 is a possible D gene (6 bases). Germline CDR1 MGHDK, CDR2 SYGVNS. V was cut by 0 bases and J by 8 bases, with 16 bases left in between. This CDR3 has 16 residues. For the CDR3, the DNA is TGTGCCAGCAGTGAATATACCAGCGGGTTGGGTGGGGAGCTGTTTTTT. This codes for CASSEYTSGLGGELFF.

The CDR3 DNA is TGTGCCAGCAGCTTAGTCCAACTTGATGAGCAGTTCTTC. Protein sequence: CASSLVQLDEQFF. The J gene is TRBJ2-1, the V gene TRBV7-8; D not resolved. The V and J ends lost 1 base and 8 bases respectively, with 9 bases between them. Per germline, CDR1 SGHVS and CDR2 FQNEAQ. The CDR3 totals 13 residues. The whole variable domain, filled in from reference TRBV7-8 and TRBJ2-1, reads GAGVSQSPRYKVAKRGQDVALRCDPISGHVSLFWYQQALGQGPEFLTYFQNEAQLDKSGLPSDRFFAERPEGSVSTLKIQRTQQEDSAVYLCASSLVQLDEQFFGPGTRLTVL.

The chain couples TRBV5-1 to TRBJ1-2, with D uncertain. The CDR3 has 14 amino acids. V dropped 0 bases and J dropped 8 bases, with 14 bases sitting between them. Germline assignment: CDR1 SGHRS and CDR2 YFSETQ. The CDR3 here is CASSLDSSPSGYTF. In DNA, the CDR3 is TGCGCCAGCAGCTTGGACAGCTCCCCATCCGGCTACACCTTC.

The chain joins TRBV6-5 to TRBJ1-2; D possibly corresponds to TRBD1 (5 bases). Trimming removed 7 bases at V and 5 bases at J, with 14 bases between. The germline V gene encodes CDR1 MNHEY and CDR2 SVGAGI. The CDR3 extends over 13 amino acids. CDR3 loop: CASTLDKTYGYTF. The CDR3 DNA sequence: TGTGCCAGCACCTTGGACAAGACTTATGGCTACACCTTC.

V gene TRBV6-6 combines with J gene TRBJ2-5, with D uncertain. CDR3 length equals 13 residues. Germline lookup yields CDR1 MNHNY and CDR2 SVGAGI (reference sequence). V gave up 8 bases and J gave up 2 bases, with 12 bases separating them. The CDR3 sequence: CASGLHEQETQYF. The CDR3 DNA is TGTGCCAGCGGGCTCCACGAGCAAGAGACCCAGTACTTC.

The gene calls are TRBV25-1 and TRBJ1-2; D unclear. There are 12 residues in the CDR3. Germline V gives CDR1 MGHDK, CDR2 SYGVNS. V dropped 1 base and J dropped 7 bases, with 7 bases sitting between them. CDR3 in amino acids: CASSESAGGYTF. CDR3 nucleotide sequence: TGTGCCAGCAGTGAATCGGCGGGTGGCTACACCTTC.

The gene calls are TRBV19 and TRBJ2-1; TRBD2 aligns across 10 bases. V shed 5 bases and J 6 bases; nucleotides not matched to a gene: 7. CDR3 length: 15 amino acids. Germline V gene sequence: CDR1 LNHDA, CDR2 SQIVND (reference sequence). CDR3 sequence (DNA): TGTGCCAGTAGTTCTGAGGGACTAGCGTTCAATGAGCAGTTCTTC. Protein: CASSSEGLAFNEQFF.

This clone was found once. The J gene is TRBJ2-2, the V gene TRBV5-1; 7 bases match TRBD2. The V and J ends lost 3 bases and 2 bases, in that order; junction bases with no gene match: 4. The germline V gene encodes CDR1 SGHRS and CDR2 YFSETQ. CDR3 length: 15 residues. In nucleotides, the CDR3 is TGCGCCAGCAGCTCCGGGACTATCAACACCGGGGAGCTGTTTTTT. Its protein product is CASSSGTINTGELFF.

This chain connects TRBV7-8 to TRBJ1-2, with a tentative D call TRBD1 (6 bases). Deletions cut 5 bases from V and 5 bases from J, with 21 bases between. Germline V gene sequence: CDR1 SGHVS, CDR2 FQNEAQ. This CDR3 has 16 amino acids. CDR3 region: CASSATGGARMYGYTF. The CDR3 bases are TGTGCCAGCAGCGCGACGGGGGGGGCGAGGATGTATGGCTACACCTTC.

This rearrangement joins TRBV28 to TRBJ2-7; 9 positions agree with TRBD1. This CDR3 comprises 14 residues. Germline loops: CDR1 MDHEN, CDR2 SYDVKM. V shed 7 bases, J shed 4 bases, and the junction held 8 bases outside the gene matches. The CDR3 sequence: CASTRDRAPYEQYF. The CDR3 DNA follows: TGTGCCAGCACCCGGGACAGGGCCCCTTACGAGCAGTACTTC. The variable domain in full, with the rest retrieved from reference TRBV28 and TRBJ2-7, is DVKVTQSSRYLVKRTGEKVFLECVQDMDHENMFWYRQDPGLGLRLIYFSYDVKMKEKGDIPEGYSVSREKKERFSLILESASTNQTSMYLCASTRDRAPYEQYFGPGTRLTVT.

The chain uses TRBV10-3 and TRBJ2-7, with D unresolved. CDR3 length: 11 amino acids. Per germline, CDR1 ENHRY and CDR2 SYGVKD. V dropped 0 bases and J dropped 6 bases, with 3 bases sitting between them. The CDR3 protein is CAISESVEQYF. The CDR3 nucleotides read TGTGCCATCAGTGAGTCTGTCGAGCAGTACTTC.

The chain links TRBV6-5 to TRBJ2-7; 9 positions agree with TRBD2. The germline V gene encodes CDR1 MNHEY and CDR2 SVGAGI. V dropped 8 bases and J dropped 5; count of bases not matched to a gene: 7. The CDR3 length is 13 residues. CDR3 DNA: TGTGCCAGCTTCCCTAGCGGGATCCACGAGCAGTACTTC. This sequence encodes CASFPSGIHEQYF.

This clone occurred a few times. V is TRBV6-5 and J is TRBJ1-5, with 10 bases matching TRBD1. CDR3 size: 15 residues. V was pared by 6 bases and J by 7 bases, with 9 bases of the junction left unmatched. Per germline, CDR1 MNHEY and CDR2 SVGAGI. The CDR3 bases are TGTGCCAGCAGCCGAGGGACAGGGGAAGGGCAGCCCCAGCATTTT. Encoded protein: CASSRGTGEGQPQHF.

The chain couples TRBV13 to TRBJ2-3, with D perhaps TRBD1 (6 bases). The germline CDR1 and CDR2 sequences are PRHDT and FYEKMQ (reference sequence). Trimming took off 1 base at V and 2 bases at J, with 10 bases between the two ends. The CDR3 extends over 15 amino acids. CDR3: CASSLVTGHTDTQYF. The CDR3 DNA sequence: TGTGCCAGCAGCTTAGTGACAGGCCACACAGATACGCAGTATTTT.

CDR3 residues: CASRPGLAGGLSSYNEQFF. Here the CDR3 DNA reads TGTGCCAGCAGGCCGGGACTAGCGGGAGGTCTGAGCTCCTACAATGAGCAGTTCTTC. V and J are TRBV28 and TRBJ2-1; TRBD2 aligns across 15 bases. The germline V gene has CDR1 MDHEN and CDR2 SYDVKM. The CDR3 has 19 amino acids. V trimming: 6 bases; J trimming: 0 bases; junction bases outside the gene matches: 9.

The rearrangement joins TRBV3-1 (or the pseudogene TRBV3-2) to TRBJ2-7; D is uncertain. Germline V gene lookup returns CDR1 LGHDT and CDR2 YNNKEL (reference sequence). The CDR3 length is 13 residues. V lost 4 bases and J lost 3, with 10 bases in between. DNA for the CDR3: TGTGCCAGCAGCCCCCAGAGTGACTACGAGCAGTACTTC. Protein: CASSPQSDYEQYF.